Below, 30 T cell receptor beta chains from the same sample are listed, as sequenced in a study of blood T cells in healthy people across ages. Next came a second PCR, run for about 7 to 12 cycles, which used a sample-barcoded 5' primer along with a J-beta primer mix. TCRdb fed the 5' RACE reads into MiXCR, producing one record per CDR3 protein. In the table there are some 320,000 distinct CDR3 sequences, 27% of which are singletons. The sequenced sample was blood. These receptors were obtained from a woman between 65 and 79 years old in good health.

The chain combines TRBV3-1 with TRBJ2-4; no reliable D call. Germline loops: CDR1 LGHDT, CDR2 YNNKEL (reference sequence). The CDR3 runs 16 residues. V dropped 1 base and J dropped 1 base, with 11 bases sitting between them. The CDR3 sequence: CASSQGMVRAKNIQYF. CDR3 nucleotide sequence: TGTGCCAGCAGCCAAGGGATGGTCAGGGCCAAAAACATTCAGTACTTC.

This clonotype was seen a few times. This chain connects TRBV28 to TRBJ2-7; 7 bases agree with TRBD2. Germline CDR1 and CDR2: MDHEN and SYDVKM. V lost 5 bases to trimming and J lost 0 bases; unmatched junction nucleotides: 22. The CDR3 consists of 20 residues. Here the CDR3 reads CASSLKPPRVASGISYEQYF. CDR3 nucleotide sequence: TGTGCCAGCAGTCTAAAACCCCCGAGGGTGGCTAGCGGTATCTCCTACGAGCAGTACTTC.

This chain connects TRBV6-1 to TRBJ2-3; 13 bases align to TRBD2. Germline CDR1 reads MNHNS; CDR2 reads SASEGT. J lost 6 bases, V lost 2 bases, and 11 bases had no gene match. The CDR3 runs 18 residues. The CDR3 nucleotides are TGTGCCAGCAGTGAATCCTGGACTAGCGGGAGTTATATGGATACGCAGTATTTT. This encodes CASSESWTSGSYMDTQYF.

This clonotype was observed a handful of times. The chain is built from TRBV6-5 and TRBJ1-2; D unresolved. The CDR3 is 13 amino acids. CDR1 and CDR2 from the germline V gene are MNHEY and SVGAGI. V shed 2 bases and J shed 8 bases, with 12 bases lying between them. CDR3 in DNA: TGTGCCAGCAGTTACCGGGTGGAGAAAGGCTACACCTTC. The encoded protein is CASSYRVEKGYTF.

This rearrangement joins TRBV4-1 to TRBJ1-1, with D maybe TRBD1 (5 bases). This CDR3 spans 13 amino acids. Trimming removed 7 bases at V and 5 bases at J, with 14 bases between. CDR1 and CDR2 from the germline V gene are MGHRA and YSYEKL. CDR3 region: CASKGQGFTEAFF. The CDR3 DNA is TGCGCCAGCAAGGGCCAGGGTTTTACTGAAGCTTTCTTT.

This clonotype was seen only a few times. The chain combines TRBV20-1 with TRBJ2-7, with no clear D. The CDR3 spans 13 residues. Germline V gene lookup returns CDR1 DFQATT and CDR2 SNEGSKA (reference sequence). The V end was cut by 8 bases, the J end by 0 bases, with 14 bases between. The DNA for the CDR3 is TGCAGTACCCGGCACCCCTCCTCCTACGAGCAGTACTTC. It specifies CSTRHPSSYEQYF.

This clonotype has more than one count but fewer than ten. The chain recombines TRBV20-1 with TRBJ1-6; D is ambiguous. The V end lost 3 bases, the J end lost 8 bases, and 11 bases lay between the germline ends. Germline V gives CDR1 DFQATT, CDR2 SNEGSKA (reference sequence). CDR3 size: 13 residues. The CDR3 sequence is CSASSPDYSPLHF. CDR3 DNA: TGCAGTGCTAGTTCCCCCGATTATTCACCCCTCCACTTT.

V is TRBV7-2 and J is TRBJ2-2; D unresolved. CDR1 is SGHTA and CDR2 is FQGNSA in the germline V gene. Trimming took off 6 bases at V and 1 base at J, with 9 bases between the two ends. CDR3 length: 14 amino acids. CDR3 amino acids: CASRGRRNTGELFF. The DNA for the CDR3 is TGTGCCAGCAGAGGACGTAGGAACACCGGGGAGCTGTTTTTT.

This clonotype occurred a few times. This chain connects TRBV5-6 to TRBJ1-2; possibly TRBD1 for D (5 bases). The CDR3 totals 14 residues. Deletions cut 3 bases from V and 2 bases from J, with 11 bases between. CDR1 is SGHDT, CDR2 YYEEEE, per germline. The CDR3 sequence is CASSSPKGNYGYTF. Here the CDR3 DNA reads TGTGCCAGCAGCTCGCCCAAGGGGAACTATGGCTACACCTTC.

The V call is TRBV20-1, the J call TRBJ1-4, with 8 positions matching TRBD1. Germline V CDR1 and CDR2: DFQATT, SNEGSKA (reference sequence). This CDR3 spans 12 amino acids. V trimming: 5 bases; J trimming: 6 bases; junction bases outside the gene matches: 2. The CDR3 DNA follows: TGCAGTGCTGCACAGGGGGATGAAAAACTGTTTTTT. Translation gives CSAAQGDEKLFF.

This clonotype was recorded a few times. The V call is TRBV4-2, the J call TRBJ2-4, with TRBD2 identical over 8 bases. The V gene's germline CDR1 is LGHNA and CDR2 YNFKEQ. The CDR3 loop spans 18 amino acids. The V segment lost 2 bases and the J segment 2 bases; nucleotides outside the gene matches: 11. The CDR3, as DNA: TGTGCCAGCAGCCAACACGGGCCAGCGGGAGTAACCAAAAACATTCAGTACTTC. It specifies CASSQHGPAGVTKNIQYF.

This clonotype has only a few counts. V gene TRBV12-3 or TRBV12-4 combines with J gene TRBJ1-3; no firm D call. Trimming stripped 5 bases from V and 0 bases from J, with 8 bases between. The CDR3 consists of 14 residues. Here the CDR3 DNA reads TGTGCCAGCAGTACGCGGATCTCTGGAAACACCATATATTTT. As protein: CASSTRISGNTIYF.

This clonotype was seen only once. V is TRBV27 and J is TRBJ2-3; the match to TRBD1 covers 11 bases. From germline, CDR1 is MNHEY and CDR2 SMNVEV (reference sequence). CDR3 length: 18 amino acids. J lost 7 bases, V lost 4 bases, and 16 bases had no gene match. The CDR3 DNA reads TGTGCCAGCAGTTCCCGCAACCCCCGGGGACAGGGGGGATATACGCAGTATTTT. This gives the protein CASSSRNPRGQGGYTQYF.

This clonotype was seen repeatedly, ten times or more. V usage is TRBV28 and J usage is TRBJ2-7; D possibly corresponds to TRBD2 (5 bases). Trimming took 5 bases from V and 1 from J, leaving 12 bases between them. This CDR3 has 14 residues. In germline, CDR1 is MDHEN, CDR2 SYDVKM. CDR3 sequence reads: CASSPRTGSYEQYF. CDR3 nucleotides: TGTGCCAGCAGTCCGCGGACTGGATCCTACGAGCAGTACTTC. The full variable domain, rest sourced from reference TRBV28 and TRBJ2-7, is DVKVTQSSRYLVKRTGEKVFLECVQDMDHENMFWYRQDPGLGLRLIYFSYDVKMKEKGDIPEGYSVSREKKERFSLILESASTNQTSMYLCASSPRTGSYEQYFGPGTRLTVT.

This rearrangement joins TRBV7-2 to TRBJ2-3; either TRBD1 or TRBD2 may supply D (5 bases each). In germline, CDR1 is SGHTA, CDR2 FQGNSA. The CDR3 has 17 amino acids. The V and J ends lost 2 bases and 2 bases respectively, with 17 bases between them. The CDR3 bases are TGTGCCAGCAGCTTATACGGGACCACCGAGGACACAGATACGCAGTATTTT. It translates to CASSLYGTTEDTDTQYF.

Concerning this clonotype itself: One end of the junction fails to match germline, which may point to a read error. V and J are TRBV19 and TRBJ1-2, with D unclear. CDR1 is LNHDA, CDR2 SQIVND, per germline (reference sequence). The CDR3 covers 14 residues. CDR3 sequence reads: CASSILGSGYGYTF. The CDR3, as DNA: TGTGCCAGTAGTATACTGGGGTCCGGCTATGGCTATACCTTC.

A few counts support this clonotype. The chain is built from TRBV28 and TRBJ2-1; TRBD2 agrees at 7 bases. CDR1 and CDR2 (germline): MDHEN, SYDVKM. The junction had 17 bases not matched to a gene; V was cut back by 8 bases and J by 10 bases. The CDR3 sequence is 15 residues long. CDR3 DNA sequence: TGTGCCAGCGGGTGGGGCGCGGGGGTTCTCACGGAGCAGTTCTTC. Its translation: CASGWGAGVLTEQFF.

This chain connects TRBV20-1 to TRBJ2-7; TRBD2 matches at 7 bases. Germline trimming cut 1 base from V and 5 bases from J; bases unmatched to any gene: 8. The CDR3 spans 14 residues. Germline CDR1 is DFQATT and CDR2 is SNEGSKA (reference sequence). In nucleotides, the CDR3 is TGCAGTGCTAGAGGGGGCGGGGGATGGGACGAGCAGTACTTC. Translated: CSARGGGGWDEQYF.

This clonotype showed up just a few times. The chain links TRBV6-2 or TRBV6-3 to TRBJ2-6; D might be TRBD1 (5 bases). Trimming removed 2 bases from V and 2 bases from J, with 16 bases in between. CDR1 and CDR2 from the germline V gene are MNHEY and SVGEGT. The CDR3 is 18 residues long. The CDR3 loop reads CASSYPGQPVPGANVLTF. The CDR3 DNA sequence: TGTGCCAGCAGTTACCCAGGACAACCGGTCCCTGGGGCCAACGTCCTGACTTTC.

This clonotype was counted a few times. The chain joins TRBV6-6 to TRBJ1-5, with no clear D. CDR1 MNHNY and CDR2 SVGAGI come from the germline V gene (reference sequence). Trimming cost V 7 bases and J 0 bases, with 16 bases left between them. The CDR3 loop spans 16 amino acids. CDR3 DNA sequence: TGTGCCAGCATTCAAACGAGTTTTCTTAGCAATCAGCCCCAGCATTTT. Its protein product is CASIQTSFLSNQPQHF.

This rearrangement joins TRBV20-1 to TRBJ2-5; D remains ambiguous. This CDR3 spans 12 amino acids. Looked up from germline, CDR1 is DFQATT and CDR2 is SNEGSKA (reference sequence). The CDR3 DNA is TGCAGCGATGAAGATAGGCGAGAGACCCAGTACTTC. Its protein is CSDEDRRETQYF.

This clonotype was counted a few times. The chain has TRBV27 and TRBJ2-7; 7 nucleotides align to TRBD1. Unmatched junction bases numbered 5, after V lost 3 bases and J lost 0 bases. The CDR3 runs to 15 residues. Germline V gene sequence: CDR1 MNHEY, CDR2 SMNVEV (reference sequence). CDR3 sequence reads: CASSFRQGDSYEQYF. The CDR3 bases are TGTGCCAGCAGTTTTCGTCAGGGGGACTCCTACGAGCAGTACTTC.

This clonotype was found once. The chain links TRBV7-2 to TRBJ2-3; D unclear. The CDR3 contains 15 residues. Trimming took off 1 base at V and 2 bases at J, with 10 bases between the two ends. From germline, CDR1 is SGHTA and CDR2 FQGNSA. The CDR3: CASSLDPGPTDTQYF. The CDR3 DNA is TGTGCCAGCAGCTTAGACCCCGGACCCACAGATACGCAGTATTTT.

This clonotype occurred a few times. In DNA form, the CDR3 reads TGCGCCAGCAGCTTGGCCCAGGTAGCGGGAGGGAATGAGCAGTTCTTC. This encodes CASSLAQVAGGNEQFF. The chain has TRBV5-1 and TRBJ2-1; the match to TRBD2 covers 11 bases. The V segment lost 0 bases and the J segment 7 bases; nucleotides outside the gene matches: 6. This CDR3 has 16 residues. CDR1 and CDR2 (germline): SGHRS, YFSETQ. The entire variable domain, with the rest obtained from reference TRBV5-1 and TRBJ2-1, is as follows: KAGVTQTPRYLIKTRGQQVTLSCSPISGHRSVSWYQQTPGQGLQFLFEYFSETQRNKGNFPGRFSGRQFSNSRSEMNVSTLELGDSALYLCASSLAQVAGGNEQFFGPGTRLTVL.

The chain has TRBV5-1 and TRBJ1-2, with D unclear. This CDR3 comprises 10 residues. Trimming stripped 2 bases from V and 8 bases from J, with 4 bases between. Germline assignment: CDR1 SGHRS and CDR2 YFSETQ. CDR3: CASSLSGYTF. In DNA, the CDR3 is TGCGCCAGCAGCTTATCAGGCTACACCTTC.

CDR3 sequence: CASSLVSGVVTDTQYF. The DNA of the CDR3 is TGTGCCAGCAGCTTGGTATCTGGAGTCGTCACAGATACGCAGTATTTT. The chain combines TRBV5-6 with TRBJ2-3, with D unclear. Germline CDR1 SGHDT, CDR2 YYEEEE. This CDR3 region has 16 residues. Trimming took off 0 bases at V and 2 bases at J, with 13 bases between the two ends. Filled out from reference TRBV5-6 and TRBJ2-3, the complete variable domain reads DAGVTQSPTHLIKTRGQQVTLRCSPKSGHDTVSWYQQALGQGPQFIFQYYEEEERQRGNFPDRFSGHQFPNYSSELNVNALLLGDSALYLCASSLVSGVVTDTQYFGPGTRLTVL.

The gene calls are TRBV20-1 and TRBJ2-7, with a weak D call TRBD2 (7 bases). V lost 0 bases, J lost 5 bases, and 11 bases lay in between. Germline assignment: CDR1 DFQATT and CDR2 SNEGSKA (reference sequence). The CDR3 runs 13 residues. The CDR3 reads CSARDPGGHEQYF. The CDR3 DNA is TGCAGTGCTAGAGATCCGGGGGGCCACGAGCAGTACTTC.

This clonotype appeared a few times. The chain is built from TRBV7-2 and TRBJ2-3, with D hard to call. From germline, CDR1 is SGHTA and CDR2 FQGNSA. The CDR3 is 14 residues long. V was cut by 2 bases and J by 6 bases, with 12 bases left in between. DNA for the CDR3: TGTGCCAGCAGCTTAAAACGGAAGGAGGATACGCAGTATTTT. Protein sequence: CASSLKRKEDTQYF.

The chain recombines TRBV3-1 with TRBJ2-5, with a tentative D call TRBD2 (5 bases). Trimming pared 1 base from V and 1 base from J, leaving 13 bases between. The CDR3 runs to 16 residues. Per the germline V gene, CDR1 is LGHDT and CDR2 is YNNKEL (reference sequence). CDR3 DNA: TGTGCCAGCAGCCAAGTCCATCCGGGATCCCAAGAGACCCAGTACTTC. Its protein product is CASSQVHPGSQETQYF.

The chain is built from TRBV10-3 and TRBJ2-5, with no clear D. This CDR3 is built from 16 residues. Looked up from germline, CDR1 is ENHRY and CDR2 is SYGVKD. V was shortened by 3 bases and J by 1 base, with 15 bases between the two germline ends. Here the CDR3 DNA reads TGTGCCATCAGTGAAGAGGTTTTGGCAGCCCAAGAGACCCAGTACTTC. It encodes CAISEEVLAAQETQYF.